Each of the 26 T cell receptor beta chains below was sequenced from the same sample in a study of regulatory T cells in long-lasting Graves disease. Time point specified: newly diagnosed GD, antithyroid drugs for less than 3 months. PBMCs were the source of the RNA used for TCR sequencing. Assembly of TCR beta libraries relied on iRepertoire HTBI primers together with Arm-PCR of CDR3 regions. TCRdb re-called the multiplex PCR reads with MiXCR, one entry per CDR3 protein. The data contain roughly 500,000 distinct CDR3 sequences, 13% of them singletons. This sample was also put to use in a study of T cells in Graves' hyperthyroidism and ophthalmopathy.

The material was peripheral blood mononuclear cells (PBMCs), obtained at new diagnosis, from a patient treated with antithyroid drugs. Receptors originate from a man younger than 40 with Graves disease.

In its sample, this clonotype was seen many times. V and J are TRBV20-1 and TRBJ2-7; TRBD1 matches at 8 bases. Per germline, CDR1 DFQATT and CDR2 SNEGSKA (reference sequence). The junction had 6 bases not matched to a gene; V was cut back by 6 bases and J by 2 bases. The CDR3 spans 13 residues. In DNA form, the CDR3 reads TGCAGTGCCACGGACAGGGTGCCCTACGAGCAGTACTTC. Translation: CSATDRVPYEQYF.

Ten or more counts support this clonotype. This CDR3 is CSAVPSGRQEQFF. In DNA form, the CDR3 reads TGCAGCGCCGTCCCTAGCGGGAGGCAGGAGCAGTTCTTC. V is TRBV29-1 and J is TRBJ2-1; 11 bases are a match to TRBD2. The CDR3 totals 13 residues. Germline assignment: CDR1 SQVTM and CDR2 ANQGSEA. Trimming removed 7 bases from V and 10 bases from J; junction bases left unmatched: 9.

The rearrangement links TRBV14 to TRBJ2-7, with TRBD1 identical over 10 bases. The germline CDR1 and CDR2 sequences are SGHDN and FVKESK. This CDR3 is built from 16 residues. V gave up 1 base and J gave up 2 bases; unmatched junction bases: 5. CDR3 sequence: CASSQGGDRGTYEQYF. The DNA for the CDR3 is TGTGCCAGCAGCCAAGGGGGGGACAGGGGAACCTACGAGCAGTACTTC.

For this clonotype: This could be a read error, since a much larger clone is one nucleotide away. This sequence joins TRBV3-1 and TRBJ2-1, with a possible D match to TRBD2 (6 bases). The CDR3 runs 13 residues. Germline V gene data show CDR1 as LGHDT and CDR2 as YNNKEL (reference sequence). With 4 bases removed from V and 8 bases from J, the gap between germline ends came to 12 bases. CDR3 protein: CASSRGTSYEQFF. The CDR3 DNA is TGTGCCAGCAGCCGCGGGACTTCTTATGAGCAGTTCTTC.

Ten or more counts support this clonotype. This chain uses TRBV19 with TRBJ2-1; D is undetermined. The CDR3 sequence is 14 residues long. V lost 3 bases to trimming and J lost 0 bases, with 6 bases between them. Germline CDR1 and CDR2: LNHDA and SQIVND (reference sequence). The CDR3 loop is CASSIQSSYNEQFF. Here the CDR3 DNA reads TGTGCCAGTAGTATCCAGAGCTCCTACAATGAGCAGTTCTTC.

Turning to this clonotype: The junction shows a germline mismatch at one end, possibly a read error. V and J are TRBV27 and TRBJ2-1; D tentatively fits TRBD1 or TRBD2 (5 bases each). TRBJ2-4 matches the DNA end more closely, so the J call is doubtful. The CDR3 loop spans 15 amino acids. In germline, CDR1 is MNHEY, CDR2 SMNVEV (reference sequence). The CDR3 reads CASSLDSGTKSIQYF. The CDR3 bases are TGTGCCAGCAGTTTAGATTCAGGGACCAAAAGCATTCAGTACTTC.

This clonotype was detected ten times or more. This rearrangement joins TRBV27 to TRBJ2-5; D is undetermined. Germline CDR1 MNHEY, CDR2 SMNVEV (reference sequence). Trimming removed 4 bases at V and 1 base at J, with 7 bases between. This CDR3 has 13 residues. CDR3 DNA sequence: TGTGCCAGCAGTTACGGATCCCAAGAGACCCAGTACTTC. Its protein is CASSYGSQETQYF.

This clonotype has only a few counts. V usage is TRBV15 and J usage is TRBJ2-6; D possibly corresponds to TRBD2 (6 bases). The CDR3 totals 18 residues. Germline CDR1 and CDR2: LNHNV and YYDKDF (reference sequence). Trimming left V 1 base short and J 0 bases short, with 13 bases between. The DNA for the CDR3 is TGTGCCACCAGCAGAGGCCCTAGCGACTTCTCTGGGGCCAACGTCCTGACTTTC. It codes for CATSRGPSDFSGANVLTF.

This clonotype was recorded a few times. This sequence joins TRBV20-1 and TRBJ2-3; tentative D call: TRBD2 (6 bases). Germline V CDR1 and CDR2: DFQATT, SNEGSKA (reference sequence). CDR3 length equals 15 residues. Trimming took 2 bases from V and 4 from J, leaving 16 bases between them. The CDR3 protein is CSARTAGITPDTQYF. The CDR3 coding sequence is TGCAGTGCTAGAACAGCGGGTATCACCCCAGATACGCAGTATTTT.

There are a few counts of this clonotype. The V call is TRBV5-4, the J call TRBJ1-1, with D perhaps matching TRBD1 (6 bases). Trimming took 1 base from V and 2 from J, leaving 12 bases between them. The CDR3 runs to 15 residues. CDR1 and CDR2 (germline): SGHNT, YYREEE (reference sequence). The DNA for the CDR3 is TGTGCCAGCAGCTTGAGGGGGGCGGGTAACACTGAAGCTTTCTTT. This gives the protein CASSLRGAGNTEAFF.

This clonotype was detected many times. The rearrangement uses TRBV15 and TRBJ1-3; D is undetermined. The germline CDR1 and CDR2 sequences are LNHNV and YYDKDF (reference sequence). V lost 5 bases, J lost 7 bases, and 15 bases lay in between. The CDR3 is made up of 14 amino acids. The CDR3 here is CATSRGVWRNTIYF. CDR3 DNA sequence: TGTGCCACCAGCCGAGGAGTCTGGAGGAACACCATATATTTT.

With respect to this clonotype: Compared with germline, one end of the junction differs, possibly owing to a read error. The chain couples TRBV7-7 to TRBJ1-5; D may be TRBD1 (6 bases). Germline V CDR1 and CDR2: SSHAT, FNYEAQ (reference sequence). This CDR3 has 13 residues. DNA for the CDR3: TGTGCTAGCAGCACAGGGCCACATCAGCCCCAGCATTTT. As protein: CASSTGPHQPQHF.

The rearrangement joins TRBV24-1 to TRBJ1-1; no firm D call. Germline values: CDR1 KGHDR, CDR2 SFDVKD. The CDR3 extends over 19 amino acids. Trimming stripped 9 bases from V and 4 bases from J, with 32 bases between. The CDR3 sequence: CATPTRRTQGVILSTEAFF. The DNA of the CDR3 is TGTGCCACCCCTACCAGACGGACCCAAGGCGTGATCCTGAGCACTGAAGCTTTCTTT.

This clonotype was detected ten times or more. The genes are TRBV11-2 and TRBJ1-1, with D uncertain. V lost 5 bases and J 6 bases, leaving 16 bases between the germline ends. The CDR3 is made up of 14 amino acids. Germline assignment: CDR1 SGHAT and CDR2 FQNNGV. CDR3 amino acids: CASSPRRTVPEAFF. Written as DNA, the CDR3 is TGTGCCAGCAGCCCCCGCCGGACGGTACCTGAAGCTTTCTTT. The full variable domain, rest sourced from reference TRBV11-2 and TRBJ1-1, is EAGVAQSPRYKIIEKRQSVAFWCNPISGHATLYWYQQILGQGPKLLIQFQNNGVVDDSQLPKDRFSAERLKGVDSTLKIQPAKLEDSAVYLCASSPRRTVPEAFFGQGTRLTVV.

This clonotype was observed a handful of times. This rearrangement joins TRBV27 to TRBJ2-7; D may be TRBD2 (6 bases). V shed 6 bases and J shed 0 bases, with 12 bases lying between them. This CDR3 spans 14 amino acids. CDR1 and CDR2 (germline): MNHEY, SMNVEV (reference sequence). The CDR3 DNA is TGTGCCAGCAGGCGACTAGACCCCTCCTACGAGCAGTACTTC. This translates into CASRRLDPSYEQYF.

This clonotype was counted ten times or more. The gene calls are TRBV7-3 and TRBJ2-7, with D perhaps matching TRBD2 (5 bases). The CDR3 contains 14 residues. With 2 bases removed from V and 2 bases from J, the gap between germline ends came to 10 bases. Germline V gene sequence: CDR1 SGHTA, CDR2 FQGTGA. The CDR3 sequence is CASSLGLGAYEQYF. Written as DNA, the CDR3 is TGTGCCAGCAGCTTAGGACTGGGCGCCTACGAGCAGTACTTC.

The table lists this clonotype with a few counts. The chain couples TRBV27 to TRBJ1-5, with D tentatively TRBD1 (5 bases). Germline assignment: CDR1 MNHEY and CDR2 SMNVEV (reference sequence). V lost 5 bases and J 1 base, leaving 15 bases between the germline ends. The CDR3 extends over 16 amino acids. The CDR3 protein is CASSPLVGVSNQPQHF. The CDR3 DNA sequence: TGTGCCAGCAGTCCTCTTGTGGGGGTGAGCAATCAGCCCCAGCATTTT.

This clonotype was counted between two and nine times. This chain connects TRBV4-2 to TRBJ2-1; TRBD2 agrees at 8 bases. V shed 4 bases, J shed 1 base, and the junction held 9 bases outside the gene matches. Germline V gene data show CDR1 as LGHNA and CDR2 as YNFKEQ. The CDR3 totals 17 residues. The CDR3 sequence: CASSPGGSGDSYNEQFF. The CDR3 nucleotides are TGTGCCAGCAGCCCCGGGGGTAGCGGGGATTCCTACAATGAGCAGTTCTTC.

J is TRBJ2-3 and V is TRBV25-1; the match to TRBD1 covers 8 bases. The CDR3 is 13 residues long. Germline loops: CDR1 MGHDK, CDR2 SYGVNS. The ends lost 8 bases at V and 2 bases at J; junction bases unmatched: 3. The CDR3 DNA follows: TGTGCCAGCGCGGACAGGGCCACAGATACGCAGTATTTT. This encodes CASADRATDTQYF.

The V and J genes are TRBV4-1 and TRBJ2-5; the D is unclear. The CDR3 extends over 15 amino acids. Germline loops: CDR1 MGHRA, CDR2 YSYEKL. V shed 0 bases and J shed 7 bases, with 15 bases lying between them. The CDR3 protein is CASSQDLTKPGTQYF. The CDR3 coding sequence is TGCGCCAGCAGCCAAGATCTAACCAAACCCGGGACCCAGTACTTC.

The sample holds many counts of this clonotype. The chain recombines TRBV29-1 with TRBJ2-7, with 9 positions matching TRBD1. With 4 bases clipped from V and 3 bases from J, the junction kept 4 bases outside the gene matches. Germline V gene lookup returns CDR1 SQVTM and CDR2 ANQGSEA. The CDR3 extends over 13 amino acids. The CDR3 protein is CSVGQGELYEQYF. CDR3 DNA: TGCAGCGTTGGACAGGGGGAACTCTACGAGCAGTACTTC.

This clonotype was observed many times. The rearrangement links TRBV2 to TRBJ2-1; D gene unclear. CDR1 and CDR2 (germline): SNHLY, FYNNEI. V lost 2 bases to trimming and J lost 8 bases, with 13 bases between them. The CDR3 loop spans 14 amino acids. The CDR3, as DNA: TGTGCCAGCAGTGAAATCGACACGCTCGATGAGCAGTTCTTC. Its translation is CASSEIDTLDEQFF.

The CDR3 DNA follows: TGTGCCAGCAGTGAGCGCAGCGCGGGCTCAGAGACCCAGTACTTC. Translation: CASSERSAGSETQYF. The rearrangement joins TRBV6-1 to TRBJ2-5, with D tentatively TRBD2 (5 bases). CDR1 and CDR2 from the germline V gene are MNHNS and SASEGT. V gave up 3 bases and J gave up 4 bases, with 15 bases separating them. The length of the CDR3 is 15 residues.

This clonotype has just one count. Just one base apart from a much larger clone, this may be a read error. The chain recombines TRBV3-1 with TRBJ2-1, with D possibly TRBD2 on 6 matching bases. Germline CDR1 and CDR2: LGHDT and YNNKEL (reference sequence). V shed 0 bases and J shed 8 bases, with 14 bases lying between them. CDR3 length equals 15 residues. CDR3 sequence: CASSQDSGTYDEQFF. CDR3 nucleotide sequence: TGTGCCAGCAGCCAAGATTCGGGGACTTACGATGAGCAGTTCTTC.

This clonotype was recorded at least ten times. The chain recombines TRBV27 with TRBJ1-6; possibly TRBD1 for D (5 bases). This CDR3 spans 14 amino acids. Germline CDR1 is MNHEY and CDR2 is SMNVEV (reference sequence). V shed 2 bases and J shed 8 bases, with 10 bases lying between them. CDR3 region: CASSLKGQDSPLHF. The DNA of the CDR3 is TGTGCCAGCAGTTTAAAGGGGCAGGATTCACCCCTCCACTTT.

This clonotype has only a few counts. The chain recombines TRBV29-1 with TRBJ2-3, with TRBD2 identical over 10 bases. V was clipped by 8 bases and J by 5 bases; unmatched bases: 16. Germline-derived CDR1 and CDR2 are SQVTM and ANQGSEA. The CDR3 totals 16 residues. CDR3 sequence (DNA): TGCAGCCTCCCCGACCAGCGGGAGGGCCTCGGAGATACGCAGTATTTT. It is translated as CSLPDQREGLGDTQYF.